These 26 T cell receptor beta chains were all obtained from the same sample, sequenced in a study of circulating CD8 cells and anti-PD-1 response in melanoma. Sorting of live CD3+CD8+TCRalphabeta+ cells by PD-1 and/or TIGIT gave four subsets. Each library started from approximately 14 ng of total RNA using the QIAseq Immune Repertoire TCR panel. MiXCR, run by TCRdb on the reads, gives a single entry per CDR3 protein. In the table there are about 520 distinct CDR3 sequences, approximately 7.7% of which are singletons. Sequences were derived from CD8+ T cells from PBMCs, sampled at baseline or after one month of anti-PD-1 therapy (not recorded which). The receptors were gathered from a human donor with melanoma.

Worth noting for this clonotype: This may be a read error: a much more frequent sequence differs by one nucleotide. V and J are TRBV19 and TRBJ2-7; possibly TRBD2 for D (6 bases). Germline V CDR1 and CDR2: LNHDA, SQIVND (reference sequence). The CDR3 consists of 13 residues. The V gene lost 5 bases and the J gene lost 6 bases, with 14 bases spanning the gap. The CDR3 sequence is CASSPGVGAEQYF. CDR3 nucleotide sequence: TGTGCCAGTAGTCCGGGGGTGGGCGCCGAGCAGTACTTC.

This rearrangement joins TRBV30 to TRBJ1-2, with D unresolved. The V end was cut by 1 base, the J end by 3 bases, with 9 bases between. The CDR3 contains 13 residues. The germline V gene has CDR1 GTSNPN and CDR2 SVGIG (reference sequence). The CDR3 DNA is TGTGCCTGGAGTGGGAACGGGGACTATGGCTACACCTTC. It specifies CAWSGNGDYGYTF.

By sample fraction, this clonotype is large. The gene calls are TRBV19 and TRBJ1-1; D is possibly TRBD1 (5 bases). This CDR3 region has 16 residues. Germline V gene lookup returns CDR1 LNHDA and CDR2 SQIVND (reference sequence). With 7 bases removed from V and 2 bases from J, the gap between germline ends came to 20 bases. The CDR3, as DNA: TGTGCCAGTAACCGGGACGGGAAAGGTATAAACACTGAAGCTTTCTTT. As protein: CASNRDGKGINTEAFF.

The chain combines TRBV5-5 with TRBJ1-5, with D perhaps TRBD1 (5 bases). Germline V gene sequence: CDR1 SGHKS, CDR2 YYEKEE (reference sequence). The CDR3 has 14 residues. Trimming left V 4 bases short and J 6 bases short, with 14 bases between. CDR3 nucleotide sequence: TGTGCCAGCAGCCCAGGGATGGGAGGTCAGCCCCAGCATTTT. This gives the protein CASSPGMGGQPQHF.

This clonotype ranks as medium-sized. J is TRBJ1-2 and V is TRBV7-2; D is unclear. V lost 0 bases to trimming and J lost 4 bases, with 12 bases between them. The CDR3 is 15 amino acids. CDR1 SGHTA and CDR2 FQGNSA come from the germline V gene. CDR3 in DNA: TGTGCCAGCAGCTTAGCCTCCACAGAGTCCTATGGCTACACCTTC. Translated: CASSLASTESYGYTF.

As regards this clonotype: A much larger clone is a single base away; this may be a read error. V is TRBV29-1 and J is TRBJ2-7; D gene ambiguous. Germline-derived CDR1 and CDR2 are SQVTM and ANQGSEA. The CDR3 extends over 11 amino acids. The CDR3, as DNA: TGCAGCGTTGAAGACGGGTACGGGCAGTACTTC. As protein: CSVEDGYGQYF.

This clonotype qualifies as medium-sized (0.01 to 0.1%). The chain employs TRBV25-1 and TRBJ1-1; D not resolved. The CDR3 has 11 amino acids. V lost 3 bases to trimming and J lost 2 bases, with 1 base between them. Germline loops: CDR1 MGHDK, CDR2 SYGVNS. CDR3 sequence: CASSDNTEAFF. CDR3 sequence (DNA): TGTGCCAGCAGTGATAACACTGAAGCTTTCTTT.

This clonotype is labeled large (0.1 to 1%). This chain joins TRBV6-5 and TRBJ2-7; weak D call: TRBD1 (6 bases). Germline CDR1 is MNHEY and CDR2 is SVGAGI. This CDR3 has 15 residues. Trimming pared 6 bases from V and 4 bases from J, leaving 19 bases between. CDR3 residues: CASSPTPGHLYEQYF. CDR3 nucleotide sequence: TGTGCCAGCAGCCCCACTCCGGGACACCTATACGAGCAGTACTTC.

By frequency in the sample, this clonotype is medium-sized. The genes are TRBV19 and TRBJ2-2; maybe TRBD2 (6 bases). Deletions cut 5 bases from V and 4 bases from J, with 11 bases between. In germline, CDR1 is LNHDA, CDR2 SQIVND (reference sequence). CDR3 length: 14 residues. The CDR3 here is CASSVSGGTGELFF. CDR3 in DNA: TGTGCCAGTAGTGTCTCCGGGGGCACCGGGGAGCTGTTTTTT. The entire variable domain, with the rest obtained from reference TRBV19 and TRBJ2-2, is as follows: DGGITQSPKYLFRKEGQNVTLSCEQNLNHDAMYWYRQDPGQGLRLIYYSQIVNDFQKGDIAEGYSVSREKKESFPLTVTSAQKNPTAFYLCASSVSGGTGELFFGEGSRLTVL.

By share, this clonotype ranks as large. CDR3 coding DNA: TGTGCCAGCAGCCAATCGAACAGGGGTGGGAGAGAGCAGTTCTTC. The encoded protein is CASSQSNRGGREQFF. The chain couples TRBV16 to TRBJ2-1, with TRBD1 matching 7 bases. V was clipped by 0 bases and J by 10 bases; unmatched bases: 9. Germline V gene sequence: CDR1 KGHSY, CDR2 FQNENV. The CDR3 covers 15 residues.

This clonotype is hyperexpanded within its sample. This chain links TRBV20-1 with TRBJ2-7; D is possibly TRBD1 (6 bases). Germline CDR1 reads DFQATT; CDR2 reads SNEGSKA (reference sequence). The CDR3 spans 14 residues. Trimming removed 5 bases from V and 2 bases from J, with 16 bases in between. CDR3 region: CSADSSDSPYEQYF. As DNA, the CDR3 is TGCAGTGCTGACTCGTCGGACAGTCCCTACGAGCAGTACTTC.

This clonotype is termed medium-sized. This chain uses TRBV12-5 with TRBJ2-3; the match to TRBD2 covers 9 bases. There are 15 residues in the CDR3. Germline trimming cut 6 bases from V and 3 bases from J; bases unmatched to any gene: 7. Germline loops: CDR1 LGHNT, CDR2 FRNRAP. CDR3 sequence: CASGSGTSRTDTQYF. CDR3 nucleotides: TGTGCTAGTGGATCCGGGACTAGCAGGACAGATACGCAGTATTTT.

This clonotype is labeled as large. The chain has TRBV7-3 and TRBJ2-3; the D gene is possibly TRBD1 (6 bases). V gave up 5 bases and J gave up 5 bases, with 17 bases separating them. The CDR3 has 15 amino acids. The germline CDR1 and CDR2 sequences are SGHTA and FQGTGA. For the CDR3, the DNA is TGTGCCAGCAGCCTCTCAGTGGGGGCTTTAGATACGCAGTATTTT. Amino acid sequence: CASSLSVGALDTQYF.

This clonotype qualifies as large. The CDR3, as DNA: TGTGCCAGCACTGCAGATACGCAGTATTTT. Residues: CASTADTQYF. The J gene is TRBJ2-3, the V gene TRBV7-2; D is undetermined. The CDR3 is 10 residues long. Looked up from germline, CDR1 is SGHTA and CDR2 is FQGNSA. V was pared by 7 bases and J by 4 bases, with 3 bases between.

Judged by abundance, this clonotype is large. This chain connects TRBV3-1 to TRBJ2-3, with 9 bases aligning to TRBD2. This CDR3 has 16 residues. Germline lookup yields CDR1 LGHDT and CDR2 YNNKEL (reference sequence). The ends lost 0 bases at V and 8 bases at J; junction bases unmatched: 9. CDR3 nucleotide sequence: TGTGCCAGCAGCCAAGATGTAGCGGGGGCCTCTAGTACGCAGTATTTT. Residues: CASSQDVAGASSTQYF.

This clonotype is labeled medium-sized. This chain links TRBV30 with TRBJ1-1, with D possibly matching TRBD1 (6 bases). V lost 4 bases, J lost 6 bases, and 18 bases lay in between. CDR1 GTSNPN and CDR2 SVGIG come from the germline V gene (reference sequence). The CDR3 length is 14 residues. CDR3 bases: TGTGCCTGGAAGTTTGGGGGGCCTAACGCTGAAGCTTTCTTT. The encoded protein is CAWKFGGPNAEAFF.

This clonotype is labeled as large. The genes are TRBV12-5 and TRBJ2-3; D remains unclear. Trimming cost V 6 bases and J 2 bases, with 9 bases left between them. The germline CDR1 and CDR2 sequences are LGHNT and FRNRAP. The CDR3 sequence is 13 residues long. The CDR3 DNA reads as TGTGCTAGTGGAGGCACTTACACAGATACGCAGTATTTT. Translated, it gives CASGGTYTDTQYF.

By sample fraction, this clonotype is medium-sized. This rearrangement joins TRBV28 to TRBJ1-5, with D tentatively TRBD1 (5 bases). This CDR3 contains 14 residues. Trimming removed 7 bases from V and 3 bases from J, with 13 bases in between. Looked up from germline, CDR1 is MDHEN and CDR2 is SYDVKM. The CDR3 is CASTIRQNNQPQHF. CDR3 sequence (DNA): TGTGCCAGCACCATCAGACAGAACAATCAGCCCCAGCATTTT. Together with reference TRBV28 and TRBJ1-5, the CDR3 gives the full variable domain: DVKVTQSSRYLVKRTGEKVFLECVQDMDHENMFWYRQDPGLGLRLIYFSYDVKMKEKGDIPEGYSVSREKKERFSLILESASTNQTSMYLCASTIRQNNQPQHFGDGTRLSIL.

V usage is TRBV12-5 and J usage is TRBJ2-3; D perhaps matches TRBD2 (6 bases). CDR1 is LGHNT and CDR2 is FRNRAP in the germline V gene. The CDR3 is 17 amino acids. Trimming removed 8 bases at V and 4 bases at J, with 25 bases between. The DNA for the CDR3 is TGTGCTAGTTTTTACGTAGGCGGGGAGGAGAGCCCAGATACGCAGTATTTT. Translated: CASFYVGGEESPDTQYF.

In this sample, this clonotype is medium-sized. The rearrangement links TRBV11-1 to TRBJ1-4; D is uncertain. The CDR3 loop spans 15 amino acids. Trimming pared 5 bases from V and 0 bases from J, leaving 10 bases between. CDR1 and CDR2 (germline): SGHAT, FQDESV (reference sequence). The CDR3 loop is CASSHGKATNEKLFF. The CDR3 DNA is TGTGCCAGCAGCCACGGTAAAGCAACTAATGAAAAACTGTTTTTT.

Turning to this clonotype: Possible read error: a much larger clone is one base away. The chain has TRBV2 and TRBJ2-5, with D unresolved. Germline V gene sequence: CDR1 SNHLY, CDR2 FYNNEI. V lost 0 bases and J lost 4, with 9 bases in between. The CDR3 is 14 amino acids. CDR3 protein: CASSEALARETQYF. In DNA form, the CDR3 reads TGTGCCAGCAGTGAAGCGCTCGCTCGAGAGACCCAGTACTTC.

The V call is TRBV28, the J call TRBJ2-7, with TRBD2 matching over 8 bases. The CDR3 is 17 amino acids. In germline, CDR1 is MDHEN, CDR2 SYDVKM. J was trimmed by 6 bases and V by 5 bases; bases with no gene match: 18. The CDR3 DNA reads TGTGCCAGCAGTGCTACGGCGGGGGGAGAGATCGTAGGCGAGCAGTACTTC. Translated, it gives CASSATAGGEIVGEQYF. The full variable domain, rest sourced from reference TRBV28 and TRBJ2-7, is DVKVTQSSRYLVKRTGEKVFLECVQDMDHENMFWYRQDPGLGLRLIYFSYDVKMKEKGDIPEGYSVSREKKERFSLILESASTNQTSMYLCASSATAGGEIVGEQYFGPGTRLTVT.

Relative to its sample, this clonotype is large. This chain joins TRBV24-1 and TRBJ2-4; D is unclear. Germline V gene lookup returns CDR1 KGHDR and CDR2 SFDVKD. This CDR3 is built from 14 residues. Trimming removed 10 bases at V and 0 bases at J, with 12 bases between. CDR3 sequence reads: CATRVILAKNIQYF. The CDR3 coding sequence is TGTGCCACAAGAGTGATCCTAGCCAAAAACATTCAGTACTTC.

By frequency in the sample, this clonotype is medium-sized. The chain has TRBV7-2 and TRBJ2-3; D is perhaps TRBD1 or TRBD2 (7 bases each). The CDR3 spans 16 residues. Germline V gene lookup returns CDR1 SGHTA and CDR2 FQGNSA. V was pared by 5 bases and J by 0 bases, with 15 bases between. The CDR3 reads CASSPRQGGSTDTQYF. The CDR3 DNA sequence: TGTGCCAGCAGCCCCAGGCAGGGGGGGAGCACAGATACGCAGTATTTT. Full variable domain (missing parts from reference TRBV7-2 and TRBJ2-3): GAGVSQSPSNKVTEKGKDVELRCDPISGHTALYWYRQSLGQGLEFLIYFQGNSAPDKSGLPSDRFSAERTGGSVSTLTIQRTQQEDSAVYLCASSPRQGGSTDTQYFGPGTRLTVL.

On this clonotype itself: The missing conserved phenylalanine or tryptophan at the end of this CDR3 makes a read error likely. The rearrangement joins TRBV20-1 to TRBJ2-7; D gene uncertain. V lost 5 bases, J lost 2 bases, and 13 bases lay in between. Per germline, CDR1 DFQATT and CDR2 SNEGSKA (reference sequence). This CDR3 contains 13 residues. Here the CDR3 reads CSALDLGAYEQYS. CDR3 DNA: TGCAGTGCTCTCGATCTTGGGGCCTACGAGCAGTACTCC.

This clonotype has just a few counts. This may be a read error, as it is one base from a much larger clone. The chain uses TRBV2 and TRBJ2-7, with D maybe TRBD2 (6 bases). Germline loops: CDR1 SNHLY, CDR2 FYNNEI. This CDR3 comprises 12 residues. The CDR3 spells CVSSPGAYEQYF. The CDR3 region has the DNA TGTGTCAGCAGTCCGGGGGCCTACGAGCAGTACTTC.